Listed below are T cell receptor beta chains from one sample, sequenced in a study of shared clonotypes between healthy human individuals. The assay was immunoSEQ multiplex PCR, and TCRdb's table has in-frame clones only and misses some. Here the sample spans around 2,000,000 clones, approximately 94% being singletons. Sample: naive CD8+ T cells from PBMCs. The receptors originated from a man between 18 and 35 years old in good health. Some clones in this sample may be carry-over from other donors' samples. The CDR3 runs from the conserved cysteine through the conserved F or W. D genes are given only for firm matches. Where a row states a size, it is once, few, many or the class of an expanded clone; other rows omit it.

v_call,d_call,clone_size,j_call,cdr3_nt,cdr3_aa
TRBV4-1,TRBD2,.,TRBJ2-1,TGCGCCAGCAGCACAATTGGACTAGCGGGAGGTGAGCAGTTCTTC,CASSTIGLAGGEQFF
TRBV7-9,.,.,TRBJ1-1,TGTGCCAGCAGCTTAGCGCGCCTGAACACTGAAGCTTTCTTT,CASSLARLNTEAFF
TRBV29-1,.,.,TRBJ2-7,TGCAGCGTTTCTGGGGGCATTTACGAGCAGTACTTC,CSVSGGIYEQYF
TRBV6-5,.,.,TRBJ1-2,TGTGCCAGCACCGGAACCTCAGGTTATGGCTACACCTTC,CASTGTSGYGYTF
TRBV10-3,TRBD2,.,TRBJ2-3,TGTGCCATCAGTAGGACTAGCGGAGGCACAGATACGCAGTATTTT,CAISRTSGGTDTQYF
TRBV13,.,.,TRBJ2-5,TGTGCCAGCAGCCAAAGCCCCCCGGGACAAGAGACCCAGTACTTC,CASSQSPPGQETQYF
TRBV15,TRBD1,.,TRBJ1-5,TGTGCCACCAGTTCATACAGGGGAATTGATCAGCCCCAGCATTTT,CATSSYRGIDQPQHF
TRBV27,.,.,TRBJ2-7,TGTGCCAGCAGTCCAACTAGGGGAGGTTACGAGCAGTACTTC,CASSPTRGGYEQYF
TRBV4-1,TRBD2,.,TRBJ2-1,TGCGCCAGCAGCCAAGACGGGAGGGTCTACAATGAGCAGTTCTTC,CASSQDGRVYNEQFF
TRBV7-9,TRBD1,.,TRBJ2-7,TGTGCCAGCAGGACCGGGACAGGGCGTTACGAGCAGTACTTC,CASRTGTGRYEQYF
TRBV2,TRBD1,once,TRBJ2-5,TGTGCCAGCAAGTGGGATCAACAGGGGACGTCGCAAGAGACCCAGTACTTC,CASKWDQQGTSQETQYF
TRBV19,TRBD1,.,TRBJ2-7,TGTGCCAGTAGAAGGGACAGGGACTCCTACGAGCAGTACTTC,CASRRDRDSYEQYF
TRBV9,.,.,TRBJ2-3,TGTGCCAGCAGCGTAAGTGGGGGCCAGATCTTCGGCACAGATACGCAGTATTTT,CASSVSGGQIFGTDTQYF
TRBV27,TRBD1,.,TRBJ2-7,TGTGCCAGCAGCCCGGGACAGCTTCCCCACGAGCAGTACTTC,CASSPGQLPHEQYF
TRBV5-1,.,.,TRBJ1-3,TGCGCCAGCAGCGACGGGGGTGCTGGAAACACCATATATTTT,CASSDGGAGNTIYF
TRBV18,.,.,TRBJ2-4,TGTGCCAGCTCACTTTTGGACAGTACCTCTACCAAAAACATTCAGTACTTC,CASSLLDSTSTKNIQYF
TRBV9,TRBD2,.,TRBJ2-7,TGTGCCAGCAGCCAAGCGGGAACGAGCTCCTACGAGCAGTACTTC,CASSQAGTSSYEQYF
TRBV27,.,.,TRBJ2-1,TGTGCCAGCAGTTACTCGAGCCTGAGCTCCTACAATGAGCAGTTCTTC,CASSYSSLSSYNEQFF
TRBV7-9,.,.,TRBJ2-1,TGTGCCAGCAGCCCGCCGGACATCAATGAGCAGTTCTTC,CASSPPDINEQFF
TRBV6-1,TRBD2,.,TRBJ2-7,TGTGCCAGCAATACAATTAGCGGGGTAAACGAGCAGTACTTC,CASNTISGVNEQYF
TRBV7-9,TRBD1,.,TRBJ2-1,TGTGCCAGCAGCTCCCGGGACAGGGTCTACAATGAGCAGTTCTTC,CASSSRDRVYNEQFF
TRBV5-1,TRBD2,.,TRBJ2-7,TGCGCCAGCAGCTCGAGCGGGAGGGGAGACGAGCAGTACTTC,CASSSSGRGDEQYF
TRBV6-6,.,.,TRBJ2-7,TGTGCCAGCAGTTACCACGAGGAGGGGGGCTCAGACGAGCAGTACTTC,CASSYHEEGGSDEQYF
TRBV29-1,.,.,TRBJ2-2,TGCAGCGTTAAGCCGACGCTGAGCACCGGGGAGCTGTTTTTT,CSVKPTLSTGELFF
TRBV5-1,TRBD1,.,TRBJ2-3,TGCGCCAGCAGCCCCGGCAGGGACAGGGGAGAAGATACGCAGTATTTT,CASSPGRDRGEDTQYF
TRBV15,.,.,TRBJ2-1,TGTGCCACCAGCATTGACGGCAGCTCCTACAATGAGCAGTTCTTC,CATSIDGSSYNEQFF
TRBV27,.,.,TRBJ2-7,TGTGCCAGCAGTTTTGTGCGGGGTTGGGAGCAGTACTTC,CASSFVRGWEQYF
TRBV25-1,.,.,TRBJ1-4,TGTGCCAGCAGTGAATCACCAGGGTCCTATAATGAAAAACTGTTTTTT,CASSESPGSYNEKLFF
TRBV2,.,.,TRBJ1-4,TGTGCCAGCAGTGGCTCTGGTGGGGACGCACGATTTGGTGAAAAACTGTTTTTT,CASSGSGGDARFGEKLFF
TRBV4-1,.,.,TRBJ1-1,TGCGCCAGCAGCCATATTTCCAGTGCGGGCACTGAAGCTTTCTTT,CASSHISSAGTEAFF
TRBV2,.,.,TRBJ2-1,TGTGCCAGCAGTGAAAGGGCGAGGACCCTTTTGTTCTTC,CASSERARTLLFF
TRBV9,TRBD1,.,TRBJ1-1,TGTGCCAGCAGCGTAGGCGGGACAGGGGGTACTGAAGCTTTCTTT,CASSVGGTGGTEAFF
TRBV11-2,.,.,TRBJ2-5,TGTGCCAGCAGCCAGGGACGGACAAAAGCAGAGACCCAGTACTTC,CASSQGRTKAETQYF
TRBV2,TRBD1,.,TRBJ1-1,TGTGCCAGCAAAAAGACAGGGGGCACTGAAGCTTTCTTT,CASKKTGGTEAFF
TRBV6-5,TRBD2,.,TRBJ2-7,TGTGCCAGCAGTTACGGGACTAGCGGGACCACGTACGAGCAGTACTTC,CASSYGTSGTTYEQYF
TRBV29-1,.,.,TRBJ1-1,TGCAGCGTTCTTGGCAACACTGAAGCTTTCTTT,CSVLGNTEAFF
TRBV5-4,TRBD1,.,TRBJ1-1,TGTGCCAGCAGTCGAGGACAGGGGATATGGACTGAAGCTTTCTTT,CASSRGQGIWTEAFF
TRBV7-9,.,.,TRBJ2-5,TGTGCCAGCATCTCCATATACGAGACCCAGTACTTC,CASISIYETQYF
TRBV4-2,TRBD2,.,TRBJ2-3,TGTGCCAGCAGCGAAACAAGGACTTCCAGCGGGAGGGCCGAGGCAGATACGCAGTATTTT,CASSETRTSSGRAEADTQYF
TRBV4-1,.,few,TRBJ1-2,TGCGCCAGCAGTCCTTCTGGCCAGGGATATGGCTACACCTTC,CASSPSGQGYGYTF
TRBV28,.,.,TRBJ2-1,TGTGCCAGCAGCTTTAGCGGCTACTCCTACAATGAGCAGTTCTTC,CASSFSGYSYNEQFF
TRBV7-9,.,.,TRBJ2-7,TGTGCCAGCAGTCTGCCCTCCATGCCCCACGAGCAGTACTTC,CASSLPSMPHEQYF
TRBV5-1,TRBD2,.,TRBJ2-5,TGCGCCAGCAGCGAAGAGAGACTAGCGGGAGATAGGGGCCAAGAGACCCAGTACTTC,CASSEERLAGDRGQETQYF
TRBV7-6,.,.,TRBJ2-5,TGTGCCAGCAGCTTAGCGCGGGCAGGGTTGGAGACCCAGTACTTC,CASSLARAGLETQYF
TRBV28,TRBD2,.,TRBJ2-1,TGTGCCAGCAGCCCGACGGGGCTAGCGGGAGACTCCTACAATGAGCAGTTCTTC,CASSPTGLAGDSYNEQFF
TRBV7-3,.,.,TRBJ2-1,TGTGCCAGCAGCAACCCCGGGACCCACCATGGAGATGAGCAGTTCTTC,CASSNPGTHHGDEQFF
TRBV23-1,.,.,TRBJ1-4,TGCGCCAGCATTGGGGGGGCTTTGGATGAAAAACTGTTTTTT,CASIGGALDEKLFF
TRBV9,TRBD1,.,TRBJ1-2,TGTGCCAGCAGCGTGACAGGGGATGGCTACACCTTC,CASSVTGDGYTF
TRBV7-6,TRBD2,.,TRBJ2-1,TGTGCCAGCAGCTTAGCGACTGGGCTAGCGGGACTTATTGTTGAGCAGTTCTTC,CASSLATGLAGLIVEQFF
TRBV7-2,.,.,TRBJ2-1,TGTGCCAGCAGCTTAGGGAGGGATGAGCAGTTCTTC,CASSLGRDEQFF
TRBV7-3,TRBD2,.,TRBJ2-2,TGTGCCAGCAGCTATGGACTAGCGGGAGTCGGGGAGCTGTTTTTT,CASSYGLAGVGELFF
TRBV5-1,.,.,TRBJ2-3,TGCGCCAGCAGCTTGGAGCGGACTACGGCTATGGATACGCAGTATTTT,CASSLERTTAMDTQYF
TRBV28,.,.,TRBJ1-1,TGTGCCAGCACCGAAATCGGACAGTTGAGGAACACTGAAGCTTTCTTT,CASTEIGQLRNTEAFF
TRBV9,TRBD1,.,TRBJ1-1,TGTGCCAGCAGCGTACAGGGGGGCACTGAAGCTTTCTTT,CASSVQGGTEAFF